The 32 T cell receptor beta chains presented below share a single source sample, sequenced in a study of T cell repertoires in cytomegalovirus infection (dated by TCRdb to between 2018 and 2021). TCRdb names Illumina HiSeq 1500 as the instrument used. TCRdb reran the public reads through fastp at Q25 and MiXCR, keeping productive beta chains. Every distinct CDR3 protein forms one entry, paired with its most common genes and DNA. For this sample there are fewer than 650,000 distinct CDR3 sequences; about 39% appear just once. 40% to 60% of the sample is held by the ten biggest clonotypes. The treatment or condition label of this sample denotes: in vitro stimulation with specific CMV peptide epitopes to enrich CMV-specific T cells. Their target antigens are unknown. The source material was cultured PBMCs, sampled from culture after CMV antigen stimulation. Receptors originate from a human donor in good health (CMV status not recorded). Some clones in this sample may be carry-over from other donors' samples.

This clonotype was detected a few times. The chain uses TRBV7-2 and TRBJ2-1; TRBD1 agrees at 7 bases. The CDR3 sequence is 15 residues long. The V gene end was trimmed by 7 bases and the J gene end by 0 bases; junction bases not matched to a gene: 6. Germline V gene lookup returns CDR1 SGHTA and CDR2 FQGNSA. In DNA form, the CDR3 reads TGTGCCAGCATGGGGCCAGGGGGCTCCTACAATGAGCAGTTCTTC. It codes for CASMGPGGSYNEQFF.

This chain links TRBV6-2 or TRBV6-3 with TRBJ2-5; possible D gene TRBD2, 6 bases. The CDR3 is made up of 16 amino acids. Germline V gene sequence: CDR1 MNHEY, CDR2 SVGEGT. V was shortened by 7 bases and J by 3 bases, with 21 bases between the two germline ends. CDR3 bases: TGTGCCAGCACGTTTACCAGGACTGGCGGGAAAGAGACCCAGTACTTC. Its protein is CASTFTRTGGKETQYF.

The chain joins TRBV7-2 to TRBJ2-5; a weak D match, TRBD2 (6 bases). The germline gives CDR1 SGHTA, CDR2 FQGNSA. The CDR3 contains 13 residues. V lost 3 bases to trimming and J lost 1 base, with 6 bases between them. Here the CDR3 reads CASSFSGQETQYF. CDR3 sequence (DNA): TGTGCCAGCAGCTTTAGCGGCCAAGAGACCCAGTACTTC. Using reference TRBV7-2 and TRBJ2-5 for the parts outside the CDR3, the full variable domain is GAGVSQSPSNKVTEKGKDVELRCDPISGHTALYWYRQSLGQGLEFLIYFQGNSAPDKSGLPSDRFSAERTGGSVSTLTIQRTQQEDSAVYLCASSFSGQETQYFGPGTRLLVL.

This clonotype was counted a few times. V and J are TRBV7-2 and TRBJ1-6, with D unresolved. The V end was cut by 0 bases, the J end by 10 bases, with 7 bases between. CDR1 SGHTA and CDR2 FQGNSA come from the germline V gene. The CDR3 covers 13 residues. CDR3 protein: CASSLARESPLHF. The CDR3 DNA sequence: TGTGCCAGCAGCTTAGCGCGGGAATCACCCCTCCACTTT.

The chain links TRBV12-3 or TRBV12-4 to TRBJ2-3, with a weak D call TRBD2 (5 bases). The CDR3 runs to 15 residues. V lost 6 bases and J lost 8, with 21 bases in between. This chain's CDR3 is CASSFQLNTEGTQYF. As DNA, the CDR3 is TGTGCCAGCAGCTTTCAGCTGAATACCGAGGGTACGCAGTATTTT.

J is TRBJ2-1 and V is TRBV6-6; 9 nucleotides line up with TRBD1. Trimming took 6 bases from V and 8 from J; bases not matched to a gene: 8. CDR1 and CDR2 from the germline V gene are MNHNY and SVGAGI (reference sequence). This CDR3 spans 14 amino acids. The CDR3: CASREDRGRDEQFF. The CDR3 DNA is TGTGCCAGCAGGGAGGACAGGGGTCGCGATGAGCAGTTCTTC.

The rearrangement joins TRBV5-6 to TRBJ2-7, with a weak D call TRBD2 (6 bases). Germline values: CDR1 SGHDT, CDR2 YYEEEE. The ends were cut back, 0 bases at V and 3 bases at J, with 16 bases in the middle. This CDR3 region has 16 residues. The CDR3 nucleotides are TGTGCCAGCAGCTTGGCCTCTGGGCGGGGATACTACGAGCAGTACTTC. Protein product: CASSLASGRGYYEQYF.

There are a few counts of this clonotype. The chain couples TRBV6-1 to TRBJ2-1, with 7 bases aligning to TRBD2. The V and J ends lost 5 bases and 5 bases, in that order; junction bases with no gene match: 12. Germline V gene data show CDR1 as MNHNS and CDR2 as SASEGT. There are 16 residues in the CDR3. The CDR3 sequence: CASSSHGGRKNNEQFF. For the CDR3, the DNA is TGTGCCAGCAGTTCCCACGGCGGGAGAAAAAACAATGAGCAGTTCTTC.

The chain uses TRBV19 and TRBJ2-7; 13 bases map to TRBD2. This CDR3 comprises 15 residues. Germline CDR1 reads LNHDA; CDR2 reads SQIVND (reference sequence). The ends lost 6 bases at V and 6 bases at J; junction bases unmatched: 8. CDR3 bases: TGTGCCAGTAGCCCACTAGCGGGGGGGACGTCCGAGCAGTACTTC. It specifies CASSPLAGGTSEQYF.

The V gene is TRBV7-2, the J gene TRBJ1-2; D may be TRBD1 (6 bases). The germline V and J ends were trimmed by 5 bases and 3 bases, with 16 bases remaining between them. There are 15 residues in the CDR3. CDR1 is SGHTA and CDR2 is FQGNSA in the germline V gene. CDR3 amino acids: CASSDRRGEDYGYTF. In DNA form, the CDR3 reads TGTGCCAGCAGCGACCGCAGGGGCGAAGACTATGGCTACACCTTC.

The J gene is TRBJ2-4, the V gene TRBV28; 8 nucleotides match TRBD1. Losses at the gene ends were 0 bases for V and 1 base for J; bases not matched to a gene: 5. The CDR3 runs to 17 residues. Germline values: CDR1 MDHEN, CDR2 SYDVKM. The CDR3 DNA reads as TGTGCCAGCAGTTTATGGGGACAGGCCTGGGCCAAAAACATTCAGTACTTC. This encodes CASSLWGQAWAKNIQYF.

This clonotype has a count of ten or more. This rearrangement joins TRBV7-2 to TRBJ2-2; maybe TRBD1 (6 bases). In germline, CDR1 is SGHTA, CDR2 FQGNSA. The CDR3 has 12 residues. V lost 4 bases and J 7 bases, leaving 7 bases between the germline ends. CDR3 sequence: CASSSGVGELFF. The CDR3 DNA reads as TGTGCCAGCAGCTCAGGGGTCGGGGAGCTGTTTTTT. The whole variable domain, filled in from reference TRBV7-2 and TRBJ2-2, reads GAGVSQSPSNKVTEKGKDVELRCDPISGHTALYWYRQSLGQGLEFLIYFQGNSAPDKSGLPSDRFSAERTGGSVSTLTIQRTQQEDSAVYLCASSSGVGELFFGEGSRLTVL.

As regards this clonotype: One end of the junction does not line up with germline, which may come from a read error. The chain combines TRBV7-2 with TRBJ2-5, with TRBD2 identical over 9 bases. Germline V lookup: CDR1 SGHTA, CDR2 FQGNSA. The CDR3 contains 12 residues. The CDR3 loop is CASSLPSGDPHF. In DNA, the CDR3 is TGTGCCAGCAGCTTGCCTAGCGGGGACCCCCACTTC. The complete variable domain, with remaining parts taken from reference TRBV7-2 and TRBJ2-5, reads GAGVSQSPSNKVTEKGKDVELRCDPISGHTALYWYRQSLGQGLEFLIYFQGNSAPDKSGLPSDRFSAERTGGSVSTLTIQRTQQEDSAVYLCASSLPSGDPHFGPGTRLLVL.

This clonotype has a count of ten or more. V gene TRBV12-3 or TRBV12-4 combines with J gene TRBJ2-2; possibly TRBD1 for D (6 bases). Trimming shortened V by 3 bases and J by 5 bases, and 13 bases separated the two germline ends. The CDR3 extends over 15 amino acids. The CDR3 protein is CASSFSPGETGELFF. The CDR3 nucleotides are TGTGCCAGCAGTTTCAGTCCAGGGGAAACCGGGGAGCTGTTTTTT.

The chain joins TRBV7-4 to TRBJ2-7, with a tentative D call TRBD1 (5 bases). This CDR3 has 14 amino acids. In germline, CDR1 is SGHVT, CDR2 SQSDAQ. Trimming removed 4 bases at V and 5 bases at J, with 15 bases between. CDR3 in amino acids: CASSSPLTGDEQYF. CDR3 sequence (DNA): TGTGCCAGCAGCTCCCCCCTTACAGGAGACGAGCAGTACTTC.

The chain couples TRBV12-3 or TRBV12-4 to TRBJ1-2; tentatively, D is TRBD1 (5 bases). The CDR3 is made up of 13 amino acids. Between the trimmed V and J ends, which lost 7 bases and 3 bases, there was a span of 12 bases. CDR3 in amino acids: CASNPSGDYGYTF. The CDR3 nucleotides are TGTGCCAGCAATCCTTCGGGGGACTATGGCTACACCTTC.

In its sample, this clonotype was seen many times. The rearrangement uses TRBV7-2 and TRBJ2-3; D is possibly TRBD2 (5 bases). Germline V gene lookup returns CDR1 SGHTA and CDR2 FQGNSA. The CDR3 extends over 14 amino acids. Trimming removed 1 base from V and 6 bases from J, with 11 bases in between. Here the CDR3 reads CASSLGGLADTQYF. CDR3 coding DNA: TGTGCCAGCAGCTTAGGAGGGCTGGCGGATACGCAGTATTTT.

This clonotype was observed a handful of times. The chain links TRBV5-6 to TRBJ1-4; 8 positions match TRBD1. Germline-derived CDR1 and CDR2 are SGHDT and YYEEEE. This CDR3 is built from 15 residues. The V gene end was trimmed by 3 bases and the J gene end by 8 bases; junction bases not matched to a gene: 9. The CDR3 nucleotides are TGTGCCAGCAGCTGGCAACAGGGGGTGCAAGAAAAACTGTTTTTT. Translating gives CASSWQQGVQEKLFF.

This clonotype showed up just a few times. The V call is TRBV6-1, the J call TRBJ2-7, with 10 nucleotides matching TRBD2. Germline assignment: CDR1 MNHNS and CDR2 SASEGT. This CDR3 region has 17 residues. Trimming removed 6 bases from V and 2 bases from J; junction bases left unmatched: 13. CDR3 amino acids: CASRPTGGTSVPYEQYF. The CDR3 DNA reads TGTGCCAGCAGACCTACGGGGGGGACTAGCGTCCCCTACGAGCAGTACTTC.

The V and J genes are TRBV20-1 and TRBJ1-5; D remains unclear. The ends were cut back, 5 bases at V and 1 base at J, with 9 bases in the middle. Per the germline V gene, CDR1 is DFQATT and CDR2 is SNEGSKA (reference sequence). The CDR3 loop spans 13 amino acids. The CDR3 nucleotides are TGCAGTGCTCCAGACCGAAGCAATCAGCCCCAGCATTTT. Its protein product is CSAPDRSNQPQHF.

A few counts support this clonotype. The rearrangement uses TRBV10-3 and TRBJ1-1; TRBD1 matches at 8 bases. The germline V gene has CDR1 ENHRY and CDR2 SYGVKD. The CDR3 totals 14 residues. Unmatched junction bases numbered 5, after V lost 5 bases and J lost 3 bases. In nucleotides, the CDR3 is TGTGCCATCAGTCAACAGACAGGGGACACTGAAGCTTTCTTT. This sequence encodes CAISQQTGDTEAFF.

This clonotype was detected many times. V is TRBV7-3 and J is TRBJ2-1; 8 bases are shared with TRBD2. V trimming: 6 bases; J trimming: 3 bases; junction bases outside the gene matches: 7. The CDR3 has 15 residues. From germline, CDR1 is SGHTA and CDR2 FQGTGA. The CDR3 reads CASSRGGLDYNEQFF. CDR3 coding DNA: TGTGCCAGCAGTCGGGGGGGACTTGACTACAATGAGCAGTTCTTC. The entire variable domain, with the rest obtained from reference TRBV7-3 and TRBJ2-1, is as follows: GAGVSQTPSNKVTEKGKYVELRCDPISGHTALYWYRQSLGQGPEFLIYFQGTGAADDSGLPNDRFFAVRPEGSVSTLKIQRTERGDSAVYLCASSRGGLDYNEQFFGPGTRLTVL.

This chain connects TRBV12-3 or TRBV12-4 to TRBJ1-3; a weak D match, TRBD1 (6 bases). CDR3 size: 13 residues. With 6 bases removed from V and 7 bases from J, the gap between germline ends came to 13 bases. CDR3 in amino acids: CASRSLGGNTIYF. Here the CDR3 DNA reads TGTGCCAGCAGATCCCTAGGGGGGAACACCATATATTTT.

The rearrangement joins TRBV20-1 to TRBJ2-7; 9 positions agree with TRBD1. Germline-derived CDR1 and CDR2 are DFQATT and SNEGSKA (reference sequence). The CDR3 contains 16 residues. V lost 4 bases to trimming and J lost 2 bases; unmatched junction nucleotides: 12. The CDR3 loop is CSAKRLAGTGPYEQYF. The DNA of the CDR3 is TGCAGTGCTAAGCGACTAGCCGGGACAGGGCCCTACGAGCAGTACTTC.

V gene TRBV6-1 combines with J gene TRBJ2-6; D not certain. The CDR3 sequence is 14 residues long. Trimming left V 8 bases short and J 2 bases short, with 10 bases between. Germline CDR1 is MNHNS and CDR2 is SASEGT. The CDR3 DNA sequence: TGTGCCAGCGAATTTGGGGCTGGGGCCAACGTCCTGACTTTC. It translates to CASEFGAGANVLTF.

This rearrangement joins TRBV19 to TRBJ1-1; D is undetermined. The CDR3 has 14 residues. V lost 3 bases and J 1 base, leaving 9 bases between the germline ends. Germline CDR1 LNHDA, CDR2 SQIVND (reference sequence). In nucleotides, the CDR3 is TGTGCCAGTAGTATCCAGACCCAGAACACTGAAGCTTTCTTT. This codes for CASSIQTQNTEAFF. Combining the CDR3 with reference TRBV19 and TRBJ1-1 gives the whole variable domain DGGITQSPKYLFRKEGQNVTLSCEQNLNHDAMYWYRQDPGQGLRLIYYSQIVNDFQKGDIAEGYSVSREKKESFPLTVTSAQKNPTAFYLCASSIQTQNTEAFFGQGTRLTVV.

This rearrangement joins TRBV12-3 or TRBV12-4 to TRBJ1-2; 8 positions match TRBD1. CDR3 length equals 13 residues. Trimming at V came to 6 bases and at J to 4 bases, leaving 4 bases not matched to a gene. The CDR3 coding sequence is TGTGCCAGCAGAGGACAGGGAGGCTATGGCTACACCTTC. Translation gives CASRGQGGYGYTF.

Only a few counts were recorded for this clonotype. V is TRBV29-1 and J is TRBJ2-3; D unresolved. Germline V gene sequence: CDR1 SQVTM, CDR2 ANQGSEA. CDR3 length: 11 residues. Trimming stripped 1 base from V and 9 bases from J, with 8 bases between. The CDR3 is CSVEAPNTQYF. The DNA for the CDR3 is TGCAGCGTTGAAGCCCCAAACACGCAGTATTTT.

The sample holds many counts of this clonotype. The chain uses TRBV7-8 and TRBJ2-3; 10 positions agree with TRBD2. J lost 1 base, V lost 2 bases, and 9 bases had no gene match. Germline-derived CDR1 and CDR2 are SGHVS and FQNEAQ. This CDR3 is built from 18 residues. The chain's CDR3 is CASSLYLAGDLGTDTQYF. The CDR3, as DNA: TGTGCCAGCAGCTTATATCTAGCGGGGGACTTAGGCACAGATACGCAGTATTTT. The whole variable domain, remainder taken from reference TRBV7-8 and TRBJ2-3, is GAGVSQSPRYKVAKRGQDVALRCDPISGHVSLFWYQQALGQGPEFLTYFQNEAQLDKSGLPSDRFFAERPEGSVSTLKIQRTQQEDSAVYLCASSLYLAGDLGTDTQYFGPGTRLTVL.

This clonotype showed up many times. This rearrangement joins TRBV7-2 to TRBJ2-2, with unresolved D. Trimming removed 1 base from V and 0 bases from J, with 6 bases in between. Germline-derived CDR1 and CDR2 are SGHTA and FQGNSA. This CDR3 is built from 15 residues. The CDR3 region is CASSLVSTNTGELFF. As DNA, the CDR3 is TGTGCCAGCAGCTTAGTCAGCACGAACACCGGGGAGCTGTTTTTT.

This chain links TRBV12-3 or TRBV12-4 with TRBJ2-6, with 9 bases that match TRBD1. This CDR3 region has 17 residues. V lost 6 bases to trimming and J lost 0 bases; unmatched junction nucleotides: 6. The CDR3 here is CASRTGTGTSGANVLTF. For the CDR3, the DNA is TGTGCCAGCAGAACCGGGACAGGGACCTCTGGGGCCAACGTCCTGACTTTC.

This chain joins TRBV7-8 and TRBJ2-7; D gene unclear. V lost 5 bases and J lost 2, with 10 bases in between. This CDR3 spans 13 amino acids. Germline values: CDR1 SGHVS, CDR2 FQNEAQ. The CDR3 spells CASSLEATYEQYF. For the CDR3, the DNA is TGTGCCAGCAGCCTAGAGGCAACCTACGAGCAGTACTTC.